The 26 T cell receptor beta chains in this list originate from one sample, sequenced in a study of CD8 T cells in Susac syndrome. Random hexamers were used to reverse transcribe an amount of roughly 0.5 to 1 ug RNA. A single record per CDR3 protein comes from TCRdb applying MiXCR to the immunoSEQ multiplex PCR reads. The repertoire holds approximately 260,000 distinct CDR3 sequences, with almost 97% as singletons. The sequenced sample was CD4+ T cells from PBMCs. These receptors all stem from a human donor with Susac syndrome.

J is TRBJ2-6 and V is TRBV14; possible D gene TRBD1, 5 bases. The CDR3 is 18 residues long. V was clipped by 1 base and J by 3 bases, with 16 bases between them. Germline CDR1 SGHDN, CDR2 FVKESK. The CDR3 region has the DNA TGTGCCAGCAGCCAAGCCCCAGGGCTCACTGGTGGGGCCAACGTCCTGACTTTC. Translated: CASSQAPGLTGGANVLTF.

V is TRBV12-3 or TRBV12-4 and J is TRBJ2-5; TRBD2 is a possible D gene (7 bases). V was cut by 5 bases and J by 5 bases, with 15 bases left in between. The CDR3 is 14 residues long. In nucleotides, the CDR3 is TGTGCCAGCAGTCCTCGAGGGGGGGCGGAGACCCAGTACTTC. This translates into CASSPRGGAETQYF.

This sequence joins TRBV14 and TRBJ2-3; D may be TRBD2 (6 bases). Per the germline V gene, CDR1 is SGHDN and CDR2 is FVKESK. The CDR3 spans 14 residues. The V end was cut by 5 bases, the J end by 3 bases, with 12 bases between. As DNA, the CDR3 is TGTGCCAGCAGCTTCGCGGGATTTACAGATACGCAGTATTTT. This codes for CASSFAGFTDTQYF.

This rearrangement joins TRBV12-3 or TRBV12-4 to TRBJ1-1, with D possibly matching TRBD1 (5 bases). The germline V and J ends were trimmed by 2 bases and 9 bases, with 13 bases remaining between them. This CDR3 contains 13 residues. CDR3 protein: CASSLSGAGKAFF. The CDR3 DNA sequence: TGTGCCAGCAGTTTATCTGGGGCAGGGAAAGCTTTCTTT.

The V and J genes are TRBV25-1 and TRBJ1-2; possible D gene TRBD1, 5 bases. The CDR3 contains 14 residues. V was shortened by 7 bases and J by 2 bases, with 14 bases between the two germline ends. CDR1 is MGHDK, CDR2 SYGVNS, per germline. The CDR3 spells CASTPGTENYGYTF. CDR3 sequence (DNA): TGTGCCAGCACTCCCGGGACGGAGAACTATGGCTACACCTTC.

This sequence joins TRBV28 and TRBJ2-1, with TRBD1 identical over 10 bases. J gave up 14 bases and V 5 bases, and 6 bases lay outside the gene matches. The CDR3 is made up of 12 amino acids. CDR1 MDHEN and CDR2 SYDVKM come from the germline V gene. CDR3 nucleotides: TGTGCCAGCAGTGCTTTGACAGGGGGCAAGTTCTTC. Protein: CASSALTGGKFF. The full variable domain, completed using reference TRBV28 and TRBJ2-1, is DVKVTQSSRYLVKRTGEKVFLECVQDMDHENMFWYRQDPGLGLRLIYFSYDVKMKEKGDIPEGYSVSREKKERFSLILESASTNQTSMYLCASSALTGGKFFGPGTRLTVL.

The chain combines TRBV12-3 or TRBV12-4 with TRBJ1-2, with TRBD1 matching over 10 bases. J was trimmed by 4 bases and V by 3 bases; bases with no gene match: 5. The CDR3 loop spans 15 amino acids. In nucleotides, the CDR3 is TGTGCCAGCAGTTTTCCTGGGACAGGGGCCTATGGCTACACCTTC. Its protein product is CASSFPGTGAYGYTF.

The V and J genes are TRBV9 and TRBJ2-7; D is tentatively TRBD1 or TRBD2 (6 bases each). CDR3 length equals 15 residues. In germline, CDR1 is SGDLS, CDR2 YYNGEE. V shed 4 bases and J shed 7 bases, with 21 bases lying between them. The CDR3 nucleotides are TGTGCCAGCAGCCTCCGGGACTTGGCAACAGGGGAGCAGTACTTC. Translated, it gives CASSLRDLATGEQYF.

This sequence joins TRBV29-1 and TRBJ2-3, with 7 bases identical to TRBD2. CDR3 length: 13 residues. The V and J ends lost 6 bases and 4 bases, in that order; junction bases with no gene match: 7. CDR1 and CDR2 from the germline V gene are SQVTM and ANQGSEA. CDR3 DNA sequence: TGCAGCGTAGCGGGACTCCGGGCAGATACGCAGTATTTT. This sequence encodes CSVAGLRADTQYF.

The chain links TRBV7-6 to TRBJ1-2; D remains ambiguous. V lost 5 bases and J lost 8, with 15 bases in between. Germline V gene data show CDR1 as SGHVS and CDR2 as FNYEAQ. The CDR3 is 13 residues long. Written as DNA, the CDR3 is TGTGCCAGCAGCCCATCGTCGGGAACCGGCTACACCTTC. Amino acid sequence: CASSPSSGTGYTF.

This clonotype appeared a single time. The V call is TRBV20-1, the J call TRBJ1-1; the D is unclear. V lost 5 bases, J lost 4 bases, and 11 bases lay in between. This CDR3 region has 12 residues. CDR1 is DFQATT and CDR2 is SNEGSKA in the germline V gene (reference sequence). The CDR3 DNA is TGCAGTGCTCAGGTCAGACCCACTGAAGCTTTCTTT. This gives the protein CSAQVRPTEAFF.

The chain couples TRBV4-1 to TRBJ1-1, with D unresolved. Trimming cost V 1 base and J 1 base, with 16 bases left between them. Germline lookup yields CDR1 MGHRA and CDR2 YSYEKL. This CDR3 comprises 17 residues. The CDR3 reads CASSQGFLRTENTEAFF. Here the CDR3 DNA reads TGCGCCAGCAGCCAAGGCTTTCTACGGACGGAGAACACTGAAGCTTTCTTT.

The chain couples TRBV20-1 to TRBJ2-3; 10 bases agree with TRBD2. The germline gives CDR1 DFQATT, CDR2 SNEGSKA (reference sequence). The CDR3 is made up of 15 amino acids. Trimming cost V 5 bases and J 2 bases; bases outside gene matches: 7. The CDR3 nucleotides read TGCAGTGCTGAAACGGGACTAGCGTCCACAGATACGCAGTATTTT. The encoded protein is CSAETGLASTDTQYF.

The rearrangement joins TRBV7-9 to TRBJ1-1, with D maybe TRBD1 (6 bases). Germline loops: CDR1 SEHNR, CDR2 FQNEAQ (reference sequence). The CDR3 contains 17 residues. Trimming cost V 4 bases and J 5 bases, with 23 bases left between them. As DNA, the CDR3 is TGTGCCAGCAGCTCATCTTGGACAGCCCCCTCGGGGACTGAAGCTTTCTTT. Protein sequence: CASSSSWTAPSGTEAFF.

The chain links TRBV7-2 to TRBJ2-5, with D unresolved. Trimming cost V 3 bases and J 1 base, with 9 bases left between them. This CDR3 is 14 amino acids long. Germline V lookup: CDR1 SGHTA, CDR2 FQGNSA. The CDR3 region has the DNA TGTGCCAGCAGCTTGATGTGGGGCCAAGAGACCCAGTACTTC. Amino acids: CASSLMWGQETQYF.

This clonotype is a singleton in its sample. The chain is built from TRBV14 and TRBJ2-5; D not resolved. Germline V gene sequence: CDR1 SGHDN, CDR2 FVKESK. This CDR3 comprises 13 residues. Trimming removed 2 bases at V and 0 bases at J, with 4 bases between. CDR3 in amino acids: CASSQRHQETQYF. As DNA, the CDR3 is TGTGCCAGCAGCCAAAGACACCAAGAGACCCAGTACTTC. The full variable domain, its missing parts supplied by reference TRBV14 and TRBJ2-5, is EAGVTQFPSHSVIEKGQTVTLRCDPISGHDNLYWYRRVMGKEIKFLLHFVKESKQDESGMPNNRFLAERTGGTYSTLKVQPAELEDSGVYFCASSQRHQETQYFGPGTRLLVL.

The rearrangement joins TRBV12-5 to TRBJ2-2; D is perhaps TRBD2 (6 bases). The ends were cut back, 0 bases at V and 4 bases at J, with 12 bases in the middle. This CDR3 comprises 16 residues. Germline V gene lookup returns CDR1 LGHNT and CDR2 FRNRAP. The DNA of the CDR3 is TGTGCTAGTGGTTTGGTTTATCGGGACTCCACCGGGGAGCTGTTTTTT. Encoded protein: CASGLVYRDSTGELFF.

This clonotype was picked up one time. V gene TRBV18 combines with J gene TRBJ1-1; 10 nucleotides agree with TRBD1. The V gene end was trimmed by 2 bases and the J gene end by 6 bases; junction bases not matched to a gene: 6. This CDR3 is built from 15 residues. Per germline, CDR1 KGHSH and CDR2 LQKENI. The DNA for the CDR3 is TGTGCCAGCTCACCAGAGACAGGGGGCAGTGCTGAAGCTTTCTTT. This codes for CASSPETGGSAEAFF. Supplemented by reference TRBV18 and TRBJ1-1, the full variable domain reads NAGVMQNPRHLVRRRGQEARLRCSPMKGHSHVYWYRQLPEEGLKFMVYLQKENIIDESGMPKERFSAEFPKEGPSILRIQQVVRGDSAAYFCASSPETGGSAEAFFGQGTRLTVV.

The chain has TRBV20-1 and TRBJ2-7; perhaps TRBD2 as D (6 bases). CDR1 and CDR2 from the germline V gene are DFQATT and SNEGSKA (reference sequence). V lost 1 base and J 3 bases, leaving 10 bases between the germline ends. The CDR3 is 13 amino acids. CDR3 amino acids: CSARVGGNYEQYF. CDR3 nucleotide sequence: TGCAGTGCTAGAGTTGGGGGGAACTACGAGCAGTACTTC.

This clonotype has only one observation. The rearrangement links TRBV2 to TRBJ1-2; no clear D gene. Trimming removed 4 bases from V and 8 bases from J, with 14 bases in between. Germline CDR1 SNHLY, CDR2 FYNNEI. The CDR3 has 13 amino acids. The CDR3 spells CASSAVRARGYTF. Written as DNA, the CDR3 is TGTGCCAGCAGTGCGGTGAGGGCGCGAGGCTACACCTTC.

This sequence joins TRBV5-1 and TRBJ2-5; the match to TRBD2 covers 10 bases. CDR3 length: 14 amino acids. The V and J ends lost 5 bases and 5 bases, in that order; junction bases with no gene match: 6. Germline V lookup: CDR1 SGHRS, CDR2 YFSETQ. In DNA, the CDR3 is TGCGCCAGCAGATCTAGCGGGGGAAGGGAGACCCAGTACTTC. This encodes CASRSSGGRETQYF.

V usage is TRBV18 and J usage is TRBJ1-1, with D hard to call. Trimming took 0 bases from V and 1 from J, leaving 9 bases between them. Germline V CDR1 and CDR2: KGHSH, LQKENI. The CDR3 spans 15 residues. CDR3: CASSPPLVKNTEAFF. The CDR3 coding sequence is TGTGCCAGCTCACCACCATTGGTGAAGAACACTGAAGCTTTCTTT.

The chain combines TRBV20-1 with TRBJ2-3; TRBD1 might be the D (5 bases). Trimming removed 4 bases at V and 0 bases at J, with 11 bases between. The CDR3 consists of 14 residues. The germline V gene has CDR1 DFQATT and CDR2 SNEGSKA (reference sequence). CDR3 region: CSAIDSLSTDTQYF. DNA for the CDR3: TGCAGTGCTATAGACAGCCTAAGCACAGATACGCAGTATTTT.

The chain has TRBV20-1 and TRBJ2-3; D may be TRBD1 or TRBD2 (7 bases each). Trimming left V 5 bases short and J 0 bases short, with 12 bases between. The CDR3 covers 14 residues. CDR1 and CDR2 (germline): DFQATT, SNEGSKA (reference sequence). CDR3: CSAYRGGSTDTQYF. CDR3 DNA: TGCAGTGCTTACAGGGGAGGGAGCACAGATACGCAGTATTTT.

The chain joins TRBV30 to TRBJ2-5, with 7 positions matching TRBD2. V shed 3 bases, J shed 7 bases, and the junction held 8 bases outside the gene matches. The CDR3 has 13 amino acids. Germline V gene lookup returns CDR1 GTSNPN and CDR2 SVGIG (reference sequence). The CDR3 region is CAWRAGVSVTQYF. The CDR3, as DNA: TGTGCCTGGAGGGCGGGAGTCTCAGTGACCCAGTACTTC.

Written as DNA, the CDR3 is TGTGCCAGCAGCTTCCGGTCCAGGGGGTACACTGAAGCTTTCTTT. Residues: CASSFRSRGYTEAFF. The chain uses TRBV5-6 and TRBJ1-1; 7 bases match TRBD1. Losses at the gene ends were 2 bases for V and 3 bases for J; bases not matched to a gene: 7. The CDR3 covers 15 residues. The V gene's germline CDR1 is SGHDT and CDR2 YYEEEE.